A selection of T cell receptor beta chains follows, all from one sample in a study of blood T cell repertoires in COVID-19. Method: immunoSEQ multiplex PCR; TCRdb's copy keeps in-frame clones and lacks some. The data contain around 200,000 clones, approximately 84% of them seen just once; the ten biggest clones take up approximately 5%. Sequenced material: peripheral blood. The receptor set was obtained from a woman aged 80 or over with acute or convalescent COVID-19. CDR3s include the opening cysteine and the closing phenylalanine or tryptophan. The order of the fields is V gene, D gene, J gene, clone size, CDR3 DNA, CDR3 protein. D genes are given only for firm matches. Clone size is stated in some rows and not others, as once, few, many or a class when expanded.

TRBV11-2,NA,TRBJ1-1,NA,TGTGCCAGCAGCTTAGGGGGAGTAGCTTTCTTT,CASSLGGVAFF
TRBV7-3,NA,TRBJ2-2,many,TGTGCCAGCAGCCTAGGGCGGGGCAACACCGGGGAGCTGTTTTTT,CASSLGRGNTGELFF
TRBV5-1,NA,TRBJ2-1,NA,TGCGCCAGCAGCTTGGTGGCTAGCGCGGACAATGAGCAGTTCTTC,CASSLVASADNEQFF
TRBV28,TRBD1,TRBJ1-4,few,TGTGCCAGCAGCCGGACAGGTTTTAATAATGAAAAACTGTTTTTT,CASSRTGFNNEKLFF
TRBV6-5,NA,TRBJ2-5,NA,TGTGCCAGCAGTTACGAACAGCTACAAGAGACCCAGTACTTC,CASSYEQLQETQYF
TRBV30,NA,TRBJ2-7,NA,TGTGCCTGGCATGGCGACAGTACTATGTACGAGCAGTACTTC,CAWHGDSTMYEQYF
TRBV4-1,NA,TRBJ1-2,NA,TGCGCCAGCAGCCAGCCAGGGAACTATGGCTACACCTTC,CASSQPGNYGYTF
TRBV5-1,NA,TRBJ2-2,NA,TGCGCCAGCAGCCCCGACAGGATCACCGGGGAGCTGTTTTTT,CASSPDRITGELFF
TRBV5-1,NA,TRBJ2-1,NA,TGCGCCAGCAGCGAGACAGCTACCTACAATGAGCAGTTCTTC,CASSETATYNEQFF
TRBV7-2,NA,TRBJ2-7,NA,TGTGCCAGCAGCTCCCCCTCCAGGCAGGCCTACGAGCAGTACTTC,CASSSPSRQAYEQYF
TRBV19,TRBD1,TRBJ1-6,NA,TGTGCCAGTAGTATCGGACAGGTTAATTCACCCCTCCACTTT,CASSIGQVNSPLHF
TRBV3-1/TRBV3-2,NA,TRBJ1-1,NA,TGTGCCAGCAGCCAGGGACATTTGAACACTGAAGCTTTCTTT,CASSQGHLNTEAFF
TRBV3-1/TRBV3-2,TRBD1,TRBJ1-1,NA,TGTGCCAGCAGCCAAACCGGGACAGGGCAAGCTTTCTTT,CASSQTGTGQAFF
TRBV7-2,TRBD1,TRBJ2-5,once,TGTGCCAGCAGCTTAGCCCCCGACAGGGCAGAGACCCAGTACTTC,CASSLAPDRAETQYF
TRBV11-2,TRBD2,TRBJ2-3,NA,TGTGCCAGCAGCTTAAGCCTTTTAGCGGGAGCGGTAGATACGCAGTATTTT,CASSLSLLAGAVDTQYF
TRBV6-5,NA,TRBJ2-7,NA,TGTGCCAGCACCCGCGACTTCTCCTCCTACGAGCAGTACTTC,CASTRDFSSYEQYF
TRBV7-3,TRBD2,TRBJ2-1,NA,TGTGCCAGCAGCCGCCAACTAGCGGGAGCTTGGGAGCAGTTCTTC,CASSRQLAGAWEQFF
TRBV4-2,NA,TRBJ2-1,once,TGTGCCAGCAGCCCTGAAGGTGGGCTATGGGATGAGCAGTTCTTC,CASSPEGGLWDEQFF
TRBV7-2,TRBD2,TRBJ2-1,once,TGTGCCAGCAGCAAACTAGCGGGAGAGTCAAATGAGCAGTTCTTC,CASSKLAGESNEQFF
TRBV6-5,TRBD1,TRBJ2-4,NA,TGTGCCAGCAGAAAGACAGGGAAGAACATTCAGTACTTC,CASRKTGKNIQYF
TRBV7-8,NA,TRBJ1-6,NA,TGTGCCAGCAGCTTATACAGTAATTCACCCCTCCACTTT,CASSLYSNSPLHF
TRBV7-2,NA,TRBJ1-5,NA,TGTGCCAGCAGCTTAGGGAGGAATCAGCCCCAGCATTTT,CASSLGRNQPQHF
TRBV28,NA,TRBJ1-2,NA,TGTGCCAGCAGCACCCAGTCTGGCTATGGCTACACCTTC,CASSTQSGYGYTF
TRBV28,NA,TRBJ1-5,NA,TGTGCCAGCAGTACTACCCCGGTAATCATGGCGACGGGTCAATTGTTACAGCCCCAGCATTTT,CASSTTPVIMATGQLLQPQHF
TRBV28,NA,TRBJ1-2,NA,TGTGCCAGCAGTTTAATTGGGGGGGTCTATGGCTACACCTTC,CASSLIGGVYGYTF
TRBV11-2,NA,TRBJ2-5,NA,TGTGCCAGCAGCTTGAGCCAGGGAGAGACCCAGTACTTC,CASSLSQGETQYF
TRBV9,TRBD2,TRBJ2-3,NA,TGTGCCAGCAGCGTCTCACTAGCGGGCACAGATACGCAGTATTTT,CASSVSLAGTDTQYF
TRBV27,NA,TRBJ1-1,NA,TGTGCCACCCGTGAAAGAGCTGAAGCTTTCTTT,CATRERAEAFF
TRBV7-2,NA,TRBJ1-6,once,TGTGCCAGCAGCTTACGATCGGGGGGGAATTCACCCCTCCACTTT,CASSLRSGGNSPLHF
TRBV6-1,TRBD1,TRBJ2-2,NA,TGTGCCAGCAGTGACCCCGGGACAGCCTCGAACACCGGGGAGCTGTTTTTT,CASSDPGTASNTGELFF
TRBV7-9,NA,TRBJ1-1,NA,TGTGCCAGCAGCTTAATCCCCTACACTGAAGCTTTCTTT,CASSLIPYTEAFF
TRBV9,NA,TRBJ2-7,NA,TGTGCCAGCAGCGTAGCAGCAGGGGCTTACGAGCAGTACTTC,CASSVAAGAYEQYF
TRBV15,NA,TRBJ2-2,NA,TGTGCCACCAGCACCCCACGGGCTAGCGCAAACACCGGGGAGCTGTTTTTT,CATSTPRASANTGELFF
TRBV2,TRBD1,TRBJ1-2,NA,TGTGCCAGCAGCACACAGGGGAACTATGGCTACACCTTC,CASSTQGNYGYTF
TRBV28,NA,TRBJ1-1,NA,TGTGCCAGCAGTTTATTAGGTGCAAGACTTGAAGCTTTCTTT,CASSLLGARLEAFF
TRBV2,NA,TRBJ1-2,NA,TGTGCCAGCAGTTATGGGGGGGCTAACTATGGCTACACCTTC,CASSYGGANYGYTF
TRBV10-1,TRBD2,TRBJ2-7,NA,TGCGCCAGCAGCGCTCCGGGACTAGCGGGAGTCTACGAGCAGTACTTC,CASSAPGLAGVYEQYF
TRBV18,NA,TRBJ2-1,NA,TGTGCCAGCTCACTCTCGTCGGGGTACAATGAGCAGTTCTTC,CASSLSSGYNEQFF
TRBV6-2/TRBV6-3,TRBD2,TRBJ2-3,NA,TGTGCCAGCAGTTACGCCCTAGGGACTAGCAAGGGGGCAGATACGCAGTATTTT,CASSYALGTSKGADTQYF
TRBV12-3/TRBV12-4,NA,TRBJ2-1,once,TGTGCCAGCAGTTATATCCCCGAGGGGCAGTTCTTC,CASSYIPEGQFF
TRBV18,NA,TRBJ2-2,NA,TGTGCCAGCTCGCCACGAGGCCTTAACACCGGGGAGCTGTTTTTT,CASSPRGLNTGELFF
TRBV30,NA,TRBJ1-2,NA,TGTGCCTGGAGTACCCCTCGGGCGGGTAACTATGGCTACACCTTC,CAWSTPRAGNYGYTF
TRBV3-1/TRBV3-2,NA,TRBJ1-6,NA,TGTGCCAGCAGCCAAGGGGGCCAAAATTCACCCCTCCACTTT,CASSQGGQNSPLHF
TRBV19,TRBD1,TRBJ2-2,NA,TGTGCCAGTAGCCGGGACAGTGGTCGTAAAGGGGGCACCGGGGAGCTGTTTTTT,CASSRDSGRKGGTGELFF
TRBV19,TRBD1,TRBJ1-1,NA,TGTGCCAGTAGTATTTATGGTGCCAGGGGGCTAGGTGGAGAAGCTTTCTTT,CASSIYGARGLGGEAFF
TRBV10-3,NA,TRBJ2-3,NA,TGTGCCATCAGTGAGTTTGCGGGGGCCGTCGATCATACGCAGTATTTT,CAISEFAGAVDHTQYF
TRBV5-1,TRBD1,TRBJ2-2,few,TGCGCCAGCAGCTTGAGGAGACAGGGGGGGAACACCGGGGAGCTGTTTTTT,CASSLRRQGGNTGELFF
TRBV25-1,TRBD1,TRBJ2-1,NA,TGTGCCAGCAGTGAGTCCAGGGGGAATCCGGTTTACAATGAGCAGTTCTTC,CASSESRGNPVYNEQFF
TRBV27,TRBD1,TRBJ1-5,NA,TGTGCCAGCAGTGCCCACCGGGACAGGCATTATCAGCCCCAGCATTTT,CASSAHRDRHYQPQHF
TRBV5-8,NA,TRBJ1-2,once,TGTGCCAGCAGCCCCCGAATCGGGAACTATGGCTACACCTTC,CASSPRIGNYGYTF
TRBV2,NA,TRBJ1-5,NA,TGTGCCAGCAGTGATAATAGGGGAAATCAGCCCCAGCATTTT,CASSDNRGNQPQHF
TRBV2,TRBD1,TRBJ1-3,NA,TGTGCCAGCAGGATCGAGGGGGCCTCTGGAAACACCATATATTTT,CASRIEGASGNTIYF
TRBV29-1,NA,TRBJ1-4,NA,TGCAGCGTCGTTGGCCCCGGCCCGCCGGGAGTCGGCCCTAATGAAAAACTGTTTTTT,CSVVGPGPPGVGPNEKLFF
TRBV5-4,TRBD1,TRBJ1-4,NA,TGTGCCAGCAGCAGGGGACAGGCAACTAATGAAAAACTGTTTTTT,CASSRGQATNEKLFF
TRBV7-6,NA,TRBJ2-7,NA,TGTGCCAGCGGCGCCGGGACTGTCTCCTACGAGCAGTACTTC,CASGAGTVSYEQYF
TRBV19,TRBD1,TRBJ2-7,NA,TGTGCCAGTAGTAGACAGGGATCCTACGAGCAGTACTTC,CASSRQGSYEQYF
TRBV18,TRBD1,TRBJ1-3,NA,TGTGCCAGCTCGCCACGAGACAGGGGAGTTAGGAAAGCTGGAAACACCATATATTTT,CASSPRDRGVRKAGNTIYF
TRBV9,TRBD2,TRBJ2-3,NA,TGTGCCAGCAGCGTAGTGGCTAGCGCGGGGGGTCAGTATTTT,CASSVVASAGGQYF
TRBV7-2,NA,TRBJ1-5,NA,TGTGCCAGCAGAGTGGAGAATCAGCCCCAGCATTTT,CASRVENQPQHF